One and the same sample provided the 30 T cell receptor beta chains below, sequenced in a study of post-analysis software for immune sequencing data. General observations from the study: In patients, about 5 TRBV segments were more frequent than in controls, with TRBV5-6, TRBV5-1 and TRBV20-1 among them.

TCR beta libraries were prepared from cDNA with unique molecular identifiers. TCRdb ran MiXCR on the PCR reads and lists one entry per CDR3 protein. This sample yields roughly 650,000 distinct CDR3 sequences, of which around 64% are seen a single time; about 10% belongs to the top ten. Which antigens these TCRs recognize remains unknown. The sequenced material came from blood. The receptors here all came from a girl aged 2-10 years with multiple sclerosis.

There are a few counts of this clonotype. The chain couples TRBV7-9 to TRBJ2-7; D perhaps matches TRBD2 (5 bases). Trimming took off 5 bases at V and 1 base at J, with 18 bases between the two ends. The CDR3 has 16 residues. Germline V gene lookup returns CDR1 SEHNR and CDR2 FQNEAQ (reference sequence). The CDR3 reads CASSPLTAAVSYEQYF. The CDR3 DNA reads TGTGCCAGCAGCCCGCTGACGGCAGCGGTTTCCTACGAGCAGTACTTC.

In this sample, this clonotype turned up a few times. The chain carries TRBV29-1 and TRBJ2-3, with a tentative D call TRBD2 (6 bases). The V end lost 7 bases, the J end lost 0 bases, and 11 bases lay between the germline ends. The CDR3 sequence is 13 residues long. Germline CDR1 and CDR2: SQVTM and ANQGSEA. The CDR3 coding sequence is TGCAGCGAATCGGGGGACAGCACAGATACGCAGTATTTT. It translates to CSESGDSTDTQYF.

The gene calls are TRBV12-3 or TRBV12-4 and TRBJ1-1; D not resolved. V was trimmed by 6 bases and J by 1 base, leaving 9 bases between them. The CDR3 totals 13 residues. DNA for the CDR3: TGTGCCAGCAGGATGAGTCCGAACACTGAAGCTTTCTTT. Protein product: CASRMSPNTEAFF.

This rearrangement joins TRBV20-1 to TRBJ2-3; D may be TRBD1 (5 bases). There are 13 residues in the CDR3. V lost 3 bases, J lost 4 bases, and 11 bases lay in between. The V gene's germline CDR1 is DFQATT and CDR2 SNEGSKA (reference sequence). The CDR3: CSARGQGSDTQYF. In DNA form, the CDR3 reads TGCAGTGCTAGGGGTCAGGGATCAGATACGCAGTATTTT.

The genes are TRBV5-1 and TRBJ2-5; 13 bases are a match to TRBD2. Losses at the gene ends were 4 bases for V and 2 bases for J; bases not matched to a gene: 5. The CDR3 contains 16 residues. The germline V gene has CDR1 SGHRS and CDR2 YFSETQ. The CDR3 DNA reads TGCGCCAGCAGCCGGGGACTAGCGGGGCAGCAAGAGACCCAGTACTTC. This sequence encodes CASSRGLAGQQETQYF.

The chain is built from TRBV12-3 or TRBV12-4 and TRBJ2-1; 13 bases are a match to TRBD2. The CDR3 length is 17 residues. The V and J ends lost 6 bases and 8 bases, in that order; junction bases with no gene match: 13. The CDR3 coding sequence is TGTGCCAGCAGGGGACAGTCGACGGGACTAGCGGGATATGAGCAGTTCTTC. As protein: CASRGQSTGLAGYEQFF.

The CDR3: CASSSREGDETQYF. The CDR3 region has the DNA TGTGCCAGCAGCTCCAGGGAGGGGGATGAGACCCAGTACTTC. This chain uses TRBV7-9 with TRBJ2-5; tentative D call: TRBD2 (7 bases). Trimming took off 4 bases at V and 5 bases at J, with 14 bases between the two ends. CDR1 and CDR2 (germline): SEHNR, FQNEAQ (reference sequence). This CDR3 is 14 amino acids long.

The chain uses TRBV2 and TRBJ2-5; 10 nucleotides line up with TRBD1. The junction had 8 bases not matched to a gene; V was cut back by 8 bases and J by 5 bases. CDR1 is SNHLY, CDR2 FYNNEI, per germline. The CDR3 consists of 14 residues. CDR3 loop: CASPRQGAFETQYF. The CDR3 DNA sequence: TGTGCCAGCCCCAGACAGGGGGCGTTTGAGACCCAGTACTTC.

The chain recombines TRBV5-1 with TRBJ2-2, with D perhaps being TRBD1 or TRBD2 (5 bases each). CDR3 length equals 15 residues. The germline V and J ends were trimmed by 0 bases and 3 bases, with 9 bases remaining between them. In germline, CDR1 is SGHRS, CDR2 YFSETQ. The CDR3 DNA reads as TGCGCCAGCAGCTTGGTCTCGGGGCACACCGGGGAGCTGTTTTTT. Translated, it gives CASSLVSGHTGELFF.

This rearrangement joins TRBV12-3 or TRBV12-4 to TRBJ1-1; no reliable D call. V was trimmed by 7 bases and J by 9 bases, leaving 18 bases between them. This CDR3 has 13 amino acids. The CDR3 coding sequence is TGTGCCAGCACCCCTATTGGAATCGGGCAAGCTTTCTTT. Amino acid sequence: CASTPIGIGQAFF.

The chain has TRBV29-1 and TRBJ2-5, with 10 bases identical to TRBD1. The V and J ends lost 7 bases and 7 bases, in that order; junction bases with no gene match: 15. Germline lookup yields CDR1 SQVTM and CDR2 ANQGSEA. The CDR3 is 15 amino acids. The CDR3 spells CSALTPGTGVGTQYF. CDR3 nucleotides: TGCAGCGCCTTAACCCCCGGGACAGGGGTCGGGACCCAGTACTTC. The complete variable domain, with remaining parts taken from reference TRBV29-1 and TRBJ2-5, reads SAVISQKPSRDICQRGTSLTIQCQVDSQVTMMFWYRQQPGQSLTLIATANQGSEATYESGFVIDKFPISRPNLTFSTLTVSNMSPEDSSIYLCSALTPGTGVGTQYFGPGTRLLVL.

The CDR3 DNA reads as TGTGCCAGCAGCTTGGTGGGAGGGAGGTTCGCAGATACGCAGTATTTT. Its protein is CASSLVGGRFADTQYF. J is TRBJ2-3 and V is TRBV5-5; 7 bases map to TRBD2. V gave up 0 bases and J gave up 4 bases; unmatched junction bases: 8. CDR1 is SGHKS and CDR2 is YYEKEE in the germline V gene (reference sequence). The CDR3 is made up of 16 amino acids.

The genes are TRBV6-5 and TRBJ2-4, with D hard to call. CDR1 and CDR2 (germline): MNHEY, SVGAGI. CDR3 length: 13 amino acids. Trimming cost V 0 bases and J 15 bases, with 15 bases left between them. CDR3 protein: CASSYSGFYERYF. The CDR3 region has the DNA TGTGCCAGCAGTTACTCAGGGTTCTACGAGCGGTACTTC.

The chain is built from TRBV6-5 and TRBJ2-5; D perhaps matches TRBD2 (6 bases). The CDR3 length is 13 residues. Germline V lookup: CDR1 MNHEY, CDR2 SVGAGI. V gave up 6 bases and J gave up 5 bases, with 13 bases separating them. The CDR3 nucleotides read TGTGCCAGCAGGAACGGGGGTCGGGAGACCCAGTACTTC. Protein: CASRNGGRETQYF.

The rearrangement uses TRBV4-1 and TRBJ2-1; no clear D gene. Germline V gene sequence: CDR1 MGHRA, CDR2 YSYEKL. The V gene lost 0 bases and the J gene lost 6 bases, with 9 bases spanning the gap. The CDR3 has 14 residues. CDR3 nucleotides: TGCGCCAGCAGCCAAGACCCCACTACCAATGAGCAGTTCTTC. It codes for CASSQDPTTNEQFF.

The rearrangement uses TRBV7-2 and TRBJ1-5, with D unclear. V lost 1 base and J 6 bases, leaving 7 bases between the germline ends. The germline CDR1 and CDR2 sequences are SGHTA and FQGNSA. The CDR3 extends over 13 amino acids. Here the CDR3 DNA reads TGTGCCAGCAGCTTAGAACCGAGTCAGCCCCAGCATTTT. Translation: CASSLEPSQPQHF.

This clonotype was found a few times. The chain joins TRBV7-2 to TRBJ2-3; maybe TRBD2 (5 bases). Trimming removed 5 bases from V and 6 bases from J, with 18 bases in between. The germline CDR1 and CDR2 sequences are SGHTA and FQGNSA. The CDR3 consists of 15 residues. CDR3 coding DNA: TGTGCCAGCAGCCTCGGACTGGCAAGAATGGATACGCAGTATTTT. Translated: CASSLGLARMDTQYF.

The CDR3 region has the DNA TGCAGTGCCCAAGGTGGAAATAGCAATCAGCCCCAGCATTTT. Its protein product is CSAQGGNSNQPQHF. V and J are TRBV20-1 and TRBJ1-5; no reliable D call. The CDR3 spans 14 residues. In germline, CDR1 is DFQATT, CDR2 SNEGSKA (reference sequence). The V gene lost 6 bases and the J gene lost 0 bases, with 12 bases spanning the gap.

The V call is TRBV5-1, the J call TRBJ2-1; 10 bases are shared with TRBD1. V shed 2 bases, J shed 2 bases, and the junction held 1 base outside the gene matches. The CDR3 totals 15 residues. Germline V gene data show CDR1 as SGHRS and CDR2 as YFSETQ. CDR3 nucleotide sequence: TGCGCCAGCAGCTTCGGACAGGGGGCCTACAATGAGCAGTTCTTC. Translated: CASSFGQGAYNEQFF.

The V and J genes are TRBV20-1 and TRBJ1-5; D uncertain. Germline assignment: CDR1 DFQATT and CDR2 SNEGSKA (reference sequence). V was shortened by 0 bases and J by 6 bases, with 15 bases between the two germline ends. This CDR3 spans 15 amino acids. The CDR3 bases are TGCAGTGCTAGAGAGGAGGTTGGGAAGAGTCAGCCCCAGCATTTT. It yields the protein CSAREEVGKSQPQHF.

The chain carries TRBV9 and TRBJ2-3; 8 bases are a match to TRBD1. Germline V gives CDR1 SGDLS, CDR2 YYNGEE. The trim removed 3 bases at V and 4 bases at J, leaving 10 bases unmatched. The CDR3 sequence is 16 residues long. The CDR3 loop is CASSAGDRTYADTQYF. CDR3 DNA: TGTGCCAGCAGCGCGGGGGACAGGACGTACGCAGATACGCAGTATTTT. Drawing the rest from reference TRBV9 and TRBJ2-3, the complete variable domain is DSGVTQTPKHLITATGQRVTLRCSPRSGDLSVYWYQQSLDQGLQFLIQYYNGEERAKGNILERFSAQQFPDLHSELNLSSLELGDSALYFCASSAGDRTYADTQYFGPGTRLTVL.

This clonotype was picked up a small number of times. The CDR3 reads CAISVMEGISGRLSSYEQYF. The CDR3 DNA reads TGTGCCATCAGTGTGATGGAAGGGATTAGCGGCAGGCTTAGCTCCTACGAGCAGTACTTC. The genes are TRBV10-3 and TRBJ2-7; TRBD2 might be the D (6 bases). This CDR3 is 20 amino acids long. In germline, CDR1 is ENHRY, CDR2 SYGVKD. The V and J ends lost 4 bases and 0 bases respectively, with 28 bases between them.

CDR3 in amino acids: CASSSGRPTYNEQFF. The CDR3 DNA is TGTGCCAGCAGCTCCGGGAGGCCGACCTACAATGAGCAGTTCTTC. V is TRBV7-3 and J is TRBJ2-1; 7 positions match TRBD2. This CDR3 has 15 amino acids. CDR1 SGHTA and CDR2 FQGTGA come from the germline V gene. Trimming cost V 4 bases and J 2 bases; bases outside gene matches: 5.

This clonotype showed up just a few times. V is TRBV7-8 and J is TRBJ2-3; no clear D. The germline CDR1 and CDR2 sequences are SGHVS and FQNEAQ. This CDR3 is 15 amino acids long. V dropped 5 bases and J dropped 0 bases, with 12 bases sitting between them. The CDR3 nucleotides are TGTGCCAGCAGCCCCCGTGTCACTAGCACAGATACGCAGTATTTT. It encodes CASSPRVTSTDTQYF.

The rearrangement joins TRBV12-3 or TRBV12-4 to TRBJ1-2, with D unresolved. The CDR3 has 13 amino acids. The V gene lost 6 bases and the J gene lost 4 bases, with 12 bases spanning the gap. In DNA, the CDR3 is TGTGCCAGCAGCCGAGACACGAGCTATGGCTACACCTTC. It specifies CASSRDTSYGYTF.

A few counts support this clonotype. The chain combines TRBV9 with TRBJ1-2; no definite D call. This CDR3 comprises 17 residues. CDR1 is SGDLS, CDR2 YYNGEE, per germline. Deletions cut 0 bases from V and 8 bases from J, with 23 bases between. The CDR3 DNA follows: TGTGCCAGCAGCGTAGGGGATCGTGCGGGTGTCAATCGCGGCTACACCTTC. Its translation: CASSVGDRAGVNRGYTF. The variable domain in full, with the rest retrieved from reference TRBV9 and TRBJ1-2, is DSGVTQTPKHLITATGQRVTLRCSPRSGDLSVYWYQQSLDQGLQFLIQYYNGEERAKGNILERFSAQQFPDLHSELNLSSLELGDSALYFCASSVGDRAGVNRGYTFGSGTRLTVV.

The chain couples TRBV6-6 to TRBJ2-1; 11 bases line up with TRBD2. This CDR3 contains 15 residues. Germline CDR1 reads MNHNY; CDR2 reads SVGAGI (reference sequence). Trimming removed 4 bases from V and 9 bases from J; junction bases left unmatched: 8. In nucleotides, the CDR3 is TGTGCCAGCAGTTCACTAGCGGGAGAAGGAGGTGAGCAGTTCTTC. Amino acids: CASSSLAGEGGEQFF.

The J gene is TRBJ1-5, the V gene TRBV4-1; 11 nucleotides match TRBD1. The germline CDR1 and CDR2 sequences are MGHRA and YSYEKL. V lost 0 bases and J lost 6; bases outside the gene matches: 7. This CDR3 spans 17 amino acids. Here the CDR3 DNA reads TGCGCCAGCAGCCAAGATAATGGACAGGGGGCTGGTCAGCCCCAGCATTTT. Translating it yields CASSQDNGQGAGQPQHF.

This chain uses TRBV4-1 with TRBJ1-2; TRBD1 aligns across 7 bases. V trimming: 1 base; J trimming: 3 bases; junction bases outside the gene matches: 11. This CDR3 is 17 amino acids long. Germline assignment: CDR1 MGHRA and CDR2 YSYEKL. The CDR3 protein is CASSQVSLTGADYGYTF. The CDR3 DNA reads TGCGCCAGCAGCCAAGTGTCCCTAACAGGGGCGGACTATGGCTACACCTTC.

The chain employs TRBV7-2 and TRBJ2-7, with 11 bases that match TRBD2. The germline V gene encodes CDR1 SGHTA and CDR2 FQGNSA. This CDR3 is 19 amino acids long. The V segment lost 5 bases and the J segment 2 bases; nucleotides outside the gene matches: 17. DNA for the CDR3: TGTGCCAGCAGCCCTATAACTAGCGGGAGCTCTTTACCGACCTACGAGCAGTACTTC. It translates to CASSPITSGSSLPTYEQYF.